This T cell receptor (beta chain) emerged from a study of blood T cell repertoires in COVID-19. CDR1 is SGHVS, CDR2 FNYEAQ, per germline. This CDR3 is built from 14 residues. J gave up 6 bases and V 6 bases, and 8 bases lay outside the gene matches. Assay used: immunoSEQ multiplex PCR; TCRdb lists only in-frame clones, some missing. Seen here are over 200,000 clones, approximately 83% observed once, and the top ten hold about 3%. The specimen was peripheral blood. The clonotype comes from a woman under 40 who had recovered from COVID-19. V is TRBV7-6 and J is TRBJ2-7, with 10 bases that match TRBD1. DNA for the CDR3: TGTGCCAGCAGTAGGTTAGGGACAGGGGTCGAGCAGTACTTC. It specifies CASSRLGTGVEQYF.